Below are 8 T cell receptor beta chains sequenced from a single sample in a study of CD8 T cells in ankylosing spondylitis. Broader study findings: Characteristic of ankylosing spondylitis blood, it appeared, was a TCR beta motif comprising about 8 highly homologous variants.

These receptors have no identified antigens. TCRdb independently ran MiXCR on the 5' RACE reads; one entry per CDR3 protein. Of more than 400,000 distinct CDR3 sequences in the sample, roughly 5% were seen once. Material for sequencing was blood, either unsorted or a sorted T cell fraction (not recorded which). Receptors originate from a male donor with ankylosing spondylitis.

CDR3 residues: CSAKGDRGGQPQHF. Here the CDR3 DNA reads TGCAGTGCTAAAGGGGACAGGGGTGGACAGCCCCAGCATTTT. The rearrangement links TRBV20-1 to TRBJ1-5; 10 bases agree with TRBD1. CDR1 DFQATT and CDR2 SNEGSKA come from the germline V gene (reference sequence). The CDR3 length is 14 residues. V was clipped by 4 bases and J by 7 bases; unmatched bases: 7.

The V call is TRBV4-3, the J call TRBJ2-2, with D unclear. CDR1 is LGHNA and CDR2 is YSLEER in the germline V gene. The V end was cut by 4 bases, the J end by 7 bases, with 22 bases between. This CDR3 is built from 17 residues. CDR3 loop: CASSPPSRKVPGGELFF. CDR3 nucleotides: TGCGCCAGCAGCCCCCCGAGTCGGAAGGTCCCGGGCGGGGAGCTGTTTTTT.

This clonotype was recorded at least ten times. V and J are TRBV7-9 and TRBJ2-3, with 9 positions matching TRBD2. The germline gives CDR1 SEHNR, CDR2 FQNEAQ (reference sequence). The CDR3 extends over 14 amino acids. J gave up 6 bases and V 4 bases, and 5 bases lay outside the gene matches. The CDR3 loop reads CASSSLAGPDTQYF. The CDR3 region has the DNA TGTGCCAGCAGCTCACTAGCGGGCCCCGATACGCAGTATTTT.

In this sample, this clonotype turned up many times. The CDR3 nucleotides are TGCGCCAGCAGCCGCGGGGGGGGCAGGGACGAGCAGTACTTC. Amino acid sequence: CASSRGGGRDEQYF. The rearrangement links TRBV5-1 to TRBJ2-7; 9 nucleotides match TRBD2. Germline CDR1 is SGHRS and CDR2 is YFSETQ. CDR3 size: 14 residues. V trimming: 4 bases; J trimming: 5 bases; junction bases outside the gene matches: 7.

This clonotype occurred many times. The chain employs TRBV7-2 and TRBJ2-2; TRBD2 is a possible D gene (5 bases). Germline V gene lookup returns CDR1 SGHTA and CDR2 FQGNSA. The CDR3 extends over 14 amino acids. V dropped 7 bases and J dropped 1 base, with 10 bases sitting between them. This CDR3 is CASTRRVNTGELFF. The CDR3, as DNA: TGTGCCAGCACCCGGCGGGTGAACACCGGGGAGCTGTTTTTT.

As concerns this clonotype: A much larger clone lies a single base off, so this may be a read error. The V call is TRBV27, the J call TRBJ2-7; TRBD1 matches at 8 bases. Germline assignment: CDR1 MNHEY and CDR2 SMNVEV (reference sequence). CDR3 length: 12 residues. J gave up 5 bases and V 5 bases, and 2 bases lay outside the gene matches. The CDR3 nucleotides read TGTGCCAGCAGTGAGACAGGGGACGAGCAGTACTTC. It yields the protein CASSETGDEQYF.

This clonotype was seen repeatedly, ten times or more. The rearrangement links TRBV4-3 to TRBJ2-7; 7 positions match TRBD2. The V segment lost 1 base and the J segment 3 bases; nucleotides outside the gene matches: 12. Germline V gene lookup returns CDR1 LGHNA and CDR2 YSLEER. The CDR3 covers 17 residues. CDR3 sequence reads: CASSQGPLGRDHYEQYF. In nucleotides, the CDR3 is TGCGCCAGCAGCCAAGGACCATTGGGGAGGGACCACTACGAGCAGTACTTC.

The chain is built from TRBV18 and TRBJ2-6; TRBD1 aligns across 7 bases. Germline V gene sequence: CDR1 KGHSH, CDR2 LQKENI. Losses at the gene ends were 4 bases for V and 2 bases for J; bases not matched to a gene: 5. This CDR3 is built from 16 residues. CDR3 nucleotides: TGTGCCAGCTCACATGGGACAGACCCTGGGGCCAACGTCCTGACTTTC. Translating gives CASSHGTDPGANVLTF.